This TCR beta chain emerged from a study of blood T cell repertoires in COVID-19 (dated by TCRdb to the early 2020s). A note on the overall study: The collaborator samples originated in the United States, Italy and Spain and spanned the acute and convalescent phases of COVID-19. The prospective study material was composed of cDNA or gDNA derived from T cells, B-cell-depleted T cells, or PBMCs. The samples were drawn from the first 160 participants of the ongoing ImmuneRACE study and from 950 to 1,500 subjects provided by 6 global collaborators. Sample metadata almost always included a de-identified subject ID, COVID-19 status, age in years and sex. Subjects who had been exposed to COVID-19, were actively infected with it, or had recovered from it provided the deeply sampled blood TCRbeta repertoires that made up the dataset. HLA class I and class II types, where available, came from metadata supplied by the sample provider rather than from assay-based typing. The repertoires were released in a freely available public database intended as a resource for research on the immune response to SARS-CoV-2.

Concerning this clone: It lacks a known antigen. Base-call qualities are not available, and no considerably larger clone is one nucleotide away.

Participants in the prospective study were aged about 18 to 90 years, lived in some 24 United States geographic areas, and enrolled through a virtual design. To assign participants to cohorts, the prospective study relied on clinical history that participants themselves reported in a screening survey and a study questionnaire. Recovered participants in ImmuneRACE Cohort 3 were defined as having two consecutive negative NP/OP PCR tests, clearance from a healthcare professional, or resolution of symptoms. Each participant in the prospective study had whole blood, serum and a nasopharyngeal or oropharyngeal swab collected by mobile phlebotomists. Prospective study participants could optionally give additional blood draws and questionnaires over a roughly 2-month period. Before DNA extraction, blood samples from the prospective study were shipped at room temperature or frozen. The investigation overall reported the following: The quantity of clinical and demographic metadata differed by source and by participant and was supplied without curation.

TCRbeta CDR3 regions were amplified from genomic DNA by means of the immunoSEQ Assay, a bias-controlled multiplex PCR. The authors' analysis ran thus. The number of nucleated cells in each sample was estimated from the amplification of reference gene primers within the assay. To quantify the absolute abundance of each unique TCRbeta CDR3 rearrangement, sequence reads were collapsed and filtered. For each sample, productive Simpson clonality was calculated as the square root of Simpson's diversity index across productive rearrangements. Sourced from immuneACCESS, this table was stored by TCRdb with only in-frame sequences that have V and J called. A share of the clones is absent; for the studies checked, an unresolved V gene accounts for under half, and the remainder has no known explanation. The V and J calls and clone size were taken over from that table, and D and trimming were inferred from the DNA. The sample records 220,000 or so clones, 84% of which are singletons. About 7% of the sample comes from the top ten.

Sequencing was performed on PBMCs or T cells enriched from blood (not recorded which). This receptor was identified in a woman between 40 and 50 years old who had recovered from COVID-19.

The nucleotides read TGCGCCAGCAGCCAGTCTCCGGGACAGTCCTACAATGAGCAGTTCTTC. Translated, it reads CASSQSPGQSYNEQFF. The V and J genes are TRBV4-1 and TRBJ2-1, and 7 junction bases match TRBD1. For CDR1 and CDR2, the germline V gene lists MGHRA and YSYEKL. The CDR3 runs 16 amino acids, cysteine and phenylalanine included. The kept DNA is CDR3 alone, 48 bases in frame from the first base. Unmatched junction bases come to 6, with V trimmed by 3 bases and J by 1 base.